Listed below are T cell receptor beta chains from one sample, sequenced in a study of cytomegalovirus exposure and HLA in healthy donors. The protocol was immunoSEQ multiplex PCR, while the TCRdb copy is restricted to in-frame clones and leaves out a portion. The sample lists about 100,000 clones, approximately 79% occurring once. The sample taken for sequencing was PBMCs. The receptor set was obtained from a woman between 55 and 75 years old in good health and CMV-seropositive. The CDR3 runs from the conserved cysteine through the conserved F or W. A D gene is named only where the DNA matches it firmly. The size field is filled for only some rows; it gives once, few, many or a size class.

>TRBV28|TRBD2|TRBJ2-7|few
TGTGCCAGCAGTTTGATAGCGGGGCTCACCTACGAGCAGTACTTC
CASSLIAGLTYEQYF
>TRBV5-6|.|TRBJ1-1|few
TGTGCCAGCAGCCCCGATTGGGGCATGAACACTGAAGCTTTCTTT
CASSPDWGMNTEAFF
>TRBV28|.|TRBJ1-2|.
TGTGCCAGCAGTATGAGAGTGGGCTACACCTTC
CASSMRVGYTF
>TRBV5-1|.|TRBJ2-1|.
TGCGCCAGCAGCTCGGGTCAAGTGGCGTTGTTCTTC
CASSSGQVALFF
>TRBV27|.|TRBJ1-1|.
TGTGCCAGCAGTTTCCTGACAGGGAACACTGAAGCTTTCTTT
CASSFLTGNTEAFF
>TRBV7-3|TRBD1|TRBJ1-2|.
TGTGCCAGCAGCTTAAAGGGGGCGTCTGGCTACACCTTC
CASSLKGASGYTF
>TRBV6-6|TRBD2|TRBJ2-7|.
TGTGCCAGCAGCAAGACTAGCGGACTATACGAGCAGTACTTC
CASSKTSGLYEQYF
>TRBV14|.|TRBJ1-1|.
TGTGCCAGCAGCCAAGGTCTACAGAACCCTCGTGAAGCTTTCTTT
CASSQGLQNPREAFF
>TRBV18|.|TRBJ1-6|.
TGTGCCAGCTCACCAAATCTTCGAACCGAGGGATCACCCCTCCACTTT
CASSPNLRTEGSPLHF
>TRBV7-2|.|TRBJ2-3|.
TGTGCCAGCAGCTTATCAACAGCTAGCACAGATACGCAGTATTTT
CASSLSTASTDTQYF
>TRBV18|.|TRBJ2-7|.
TGTGCCAGCTCACCCCCGAGGGGGACAAGCTACGAGCAGTACTTC
CASSPPRGTSYEQYF
>TRBV27|TRBD2|TRBJ2-6|.
TGTGCCAGCAGCCTAGGGACTACTGGGGCCAACGTCCTGACTTTC
CASSLGTTGANVLTF
>TRBV5-4|.|TRBJ2-1|.
TGTGCCAGCAGCGCACAGGGATACAATGAGCAGTTCTTC
CASSAQGYNEQFF